This T cell receptor beta chain was captured in a study of brain metastases from non-small cell lung cancer. Overall study results and limits: TCR repertoires overlapped largely between brain metastases and matched primaries. Fewer infiltrating T cells were found in brain metastases than primaries. T-cell clones appeared expanded in nearly 65% of brain metastases relative to matched primary tumors.

This clone was seen a handful of times. The antigen remains unidentified. Germline values: CDR1 GTSNPN, CDR2 SVGIG (reference sequence). Trimming removed 3 bases at V and 14 bases at J, with 20 bases between. The CDR3 is 14 amino acids. Assay used: immunoSEQ multiplex PCR; TCRdb lists only in-frame clones, some missing. The table records fewer than 9,500 clones, around 81% of them present only once. The chain has TRBV30 and TRBJ1-6; D might be TRBD1 (6 bases). Source material: primary lung tumor tissue. The receptor's source is a donor older than 35 with non-small cell lung cancer. The CDR3 region is CAWSSWGHNSALHF. The CDR3 DNA sequence: TGTGCCTGGAGCAGCTGGGGGCATAATTCGGCCCTCCACTTT.